The 12 T cell receptor beta chains in this list originate from one sample, sequenced in a study of blood T cells in healthy people across ages. Alongside a J-beta primer mix, a sample-barcoded 5' primer served in a second PCR lasting about 7 to 12 cycles. TCRdb fed the 5' RACE reads into MiXCR, producing one record per CDR3 protein. The sample records around 1,000,000 distinct CDR3 sequences, approximately 26% being singletons. These data are also associated with another study on T cells of mothers and their children.

The sequenced sample was blood. The receptors shown here come from a girl aged 2-9 years in good health.

V is TRBV19 and J is TRBJ1-5; D perhaps matches TRBD1 (5 bases). Germline V gene lookup returns CDR1 LNHDA and CDR2 SQIVND (reference sequence). The CDR3 covers 16 residues. V was shortened by 1 base and J by 6 bases, with 16 bases between the two germline ends. In nucleotides, the CDR3 is TGTGCCAGTAGTATAGTTGTAGGGGCGCTCGGTCAGCCCCAGCATTTT. It encodes CASSIVVGALGQPQHF.

This clonotype was recorded a few times. The CDR3 spells CASSQDNEYIQYF. As DNA, the CDR3 is TGCGCCAGCAGCCAAGATAACGAGTACATTCAGTACTTC. The chain joins TRBV4-3 to TRBJ2-4; D uncertain. From germline, CDR1 is LGHNA and CDR2 YSLEER. With 0 bases removed from V and 8 bases from J, the gap between germline ends came to 8 bases. This CDR3 spans 13 amino acids.

The rearrangement links TRBV7-9 to TRBJ2-5; 8 nucleotides align to TRBD2. Losses at the gene ends were 6 bases for V and 2 bases for J; bases not matched to a gene: 11. The CDR3 has 16 residues. CDR1 is SEHNR and CDR2 is FQNEAQ in the germline V gene (reference sequence). The CDR3 reads CASRPLGSGVQETQYF. The CDR3 DNA sequence: TGTGCCAGCAGGCCCTTGGGTAGCGGGGTTCAAGAGACCCAGTACTTC.

The table lists this clonotype with a count of one. The chain has TRBV5-1 and TRBJ1-2; 7 nucleotides line up with TRBD1. V lost 0 bases, J lost 4 bases, and 12 bases stayed unmatched. The CDR3 runs 17 residues. Germline CDR1 SGHRS, CDR2 YFSETQ. The chain's CDR3 is CASSLVSRRTGPYGYTF. The CDR3 DNA sequence: TGCGCCAGCAGCTTGGTATCTCGTCGGACAGGTCCCTATGGCTACACCTTC.

Only a few counts were recorded for this clonotype. The DNA of the CDR3 is TGTGCCAGCAGTTTTCGGTCGGGGAACGAGCAGTACTTC. Protein sequence: CASSFRSGNEQYF. V is TRBV28 and J is TRBJ2-7, with a weak D call TRBD2 (5 bases). The V end was cut by 3 bases, the J end by 5 bases, with 11 bases between. The CDR3 loop spans 13 amino acids. CDR1 is MDHEN and CDR2 is SYDVKM in the germline V gene.

This clonotype was counted only a few times. The chain couples TRBV7-9 to TRBJ2-5; D is ambiguous. The J call is uncertain, as TRBJ2-7 better fits the DNA end. This CDR3 is built from 13 residues. Germline V gene data show CDR1 as SEHNR and CDR2 as FQNEAQ (reference sequence). Here the CDR3 reads CASSLVLAYEQYF. The DNA of the CDR3 is TGTGCCAGCAGCTTAGTCCTCGCCTACGAGCAGTACTTC.

This CDR3 is CASRNGTDSYEQYF. The DNA for the CDR3 is TGTGCCAGCAGGAATGGGACAGACTCCTACGAGCAGTACTTC. This rearrangement joins TRBV5-5 to TRBJ2-5; 7 bases are shared with TRBD1. The tail of the sequence fits TRBJ2-7 better, so the J call may be wrong. The length of the CDR3 is 14 residues. Per the germline V gene, CDR1 is SGHKS and CDR2 is YYEKEE (reference sequence).

In this sample, this clonotype turned up a few times. V and J are TRBV20-1 and TRBJ2-1; D uncertain. Trimming took off 5 bases at V and 6 bases at J, with 20 bases between the two ends. The CDR3 is made up of 15 amino acids. Germline assignment: CDR1 DFQATT and CDR2 SNEGSKA (reference sequence). The CDR3 nucleotides read TGCAGTGCTGACCAACCTAGTCGGCGCGGCAATGAGCAGTTCTTC. This encodes CSADQPSRRGNEQFF.

The chain has TRBV6-2 or TRBV6-3 and TRBJ2-2, with D possibly being TRBD2 (7 bases). The ends were cut back, 5 bases at V and 2 bases at J, with 24 bases in the middle. The CDR3 contains 19 residues. CDR1 and CDR2 (germline): MNHEY, SVGEGT. As DNA, the CDR3 is TGTGCCAGCAGTACTCAGATCCATGGGGGGGGGCCTAACACCGGGGAGCTGTTTTTT. This sequence encodes CASSTQIHGGGPNTGELFF.

V and J are TRBV7-9 and TRBJ2-3, with a tentative D call TRBD1 (6 bases). The CDR3 runs 16 residues. Trimming removed 4 bases from V and 2 bases from J, with 16 bases in between. Germline V gives CDR1 SEHNR, CDR2 FQNEAQ (reference sequence). CDR3 coding DNA: TGTGCCAGCAGCTCCACCCGTCGGGACATCACAGATACGCAGTATTTT. Protein product: CASSSTRRDITDTQYF. Using reference TRBV7-9 and TRBJ2-3 for the parts outside the CDR3, the full variable domain is DTGVSQNPRHKITKRGQNVTFRCDPISEHNRLYWYRQTLGQGPEFLTYFQNEAQLEKSRLLSDRFSAERPKGSFSTLEIQRTEQGDSAMYLCASSSTRRDITDTQYFGPGTRLTVL.

This clonotype was seen more than once but under ten times. The rearrangement uses TRBV20-1 and TRBJ2-7; 10 nucleotides line up with TRBD2. The J call may be incorrect, as the DNA end agrees better with TRBJ2-1. This CDR3 spans 16 amino acids. Germline V gene lookup returns CDR1 DFQATT and CDR2 SNEGSKA (reference sequence). CDR3 coding DNA: TGCAGTGCCGCGGGGATAGCGGGAGGTTTAGGCAATGAGCAGTTCTTC. Its translation: CSAAGIAGGLGNEQFF.

The rearrangement uses TRBV10-3 and TRBJ2-3; TRBD1 or TRBD2 may be the D gene (6 bases each). The germline V and J ends were trimmed by 3 bases and 0 bases, with 19 bases remaining between them. Germline assignment: CDR1 ENHRY and CDR2 SYGVKD. This CDR3 is built from 18 residues. CDR3 nucleotides: TGTGCCATCAGTGATAGGCAAGGAGGGACACCCAGCACAGATACGCAGTATTTT. Protein: CAISDRQGGTPSTDTQYF.